These 18 T cell receptor beta chains were sequenced from one sample in a study of blood T cell repertoires in COVID-19. TCRdb keeps only in-frame clones here, not all; method: immunoSEQ multiplex PCR. Among roughly 260,000 clones, about 88% were seen once, and the ten largest hold around 2%. What was sequenced was peripheral blood. Receptor source: a middle-aged woman who had recovered from COVID-19.

The chain joins TRBV4-2 to TRBJ1-2; maybe TRBD1 (6 bases). CDR3 length: 16 amino acids. Trimming removed 2 bases at V and 4 bases at J, with 17 bases between. CDR1 and CDR2 (germline): LGHNA, YNFKEQ. CDR3 DNA: TGTGCCAGCAGCCAAACCGCAGGGGAAGGAATCTATGGCTACACCTTC. Its translation: CASSQTAGEGIYGYTF.

CDR3 DNA: TGTGCCAGCAGTCCCTTGTTGGGACAGGGGTACTCACCCCTCCACTTT. Translating gives CASSPLLGQGYSPLHF. The rearrangement links TRBV27 to TRBJ1-6; 10 bases are a match to TRBD1. Trimming at V came to 5 bases and at J to 10 bases, leaving 11 bases not matched to a gene. The CDR3 loop spans 16 amino acids. Germline CDR1 MNHEY, CDR2 SMNVEV (reference sequence).

This sequence joins TRBV7-9 and TRBJ2-1, with TRBD2 matching 12 bases. Trimming at V came to 3 bases and at J to 4 bases, leaving 7 bases not matched to a gene. In germline, CDR1 is SEHNR, CDR2 FQNEAQ (reference sequence). This CDR3 has 17 amino acids. CDR3 sequence reads: CASSFFRTSGAYNEQFF. The CDR3 nucleotides read TGTGCCAGCAGCTTTTTTAGGACTAGCGGGGCTTACAATGAGCAGTTCTTC.

The chain carries TRBV2 and TRBJ2-3; 13 bases align to TRBD2. V was pared by 5 bases and J by 2 bases, with 1 base of the junction left unmatched. Germline values: CDR1 SNHLY, CDR2 FYNNEI. The CDR3 is 15 amino acids. The CDR3 DNA follows: TGTGCCAGCAGTACTAGCGGGAGGGCCACAGATACGCAGTATTTT. Translation: CASSTSGRATDTQYF.

The chain has TRBV7-2 and TRBJ2-7; no firm D call. There are 13 residues in the CDR3. The germline V gene has CDR1 SGHTA and CDR2 FQGNSA. The V and J ends lost 3 bases and 4 bases respectively, with 10 bases between them. For the CDR3, the DNA is TGTGCCAGCAGCTTTTCCCTCCCTTACGAGCAGTACTTC. This codes for CASSFSLPYEQYF.

This rearrangement joins TRBV4-3 to TRBJ1-1; maybe TRBD1 (6 bases). This CDR3 comprises 14 residues. The germline V and J ends were trimmed by 0 bases and 1 base, with 6 bases remaining between them. Germline V gene data show CDR1 as LGHNA and CDR2 as YSLEER. The CDR3 DNA reads as TGCGCCAGCAGCCAAGAAGGGGGGAACACTGAAGCTTTCTTT. It codes for CASSQEGGNTEAFF.

This clone was observed once. The V and J genes are TRBV18 and TRBJ2-2; D ambiguous. The CDR3 sequence is 17 residues long. Germline CDR1 and CDR2: KGHSH and LQKENI. Trimming pared 1 base from V and 0 bases from J, leaving 12 bases between. CDR3: CASSPLWSSTNTGELFF. The CDR3 DNA reads as TGTGCCAGCTCACCACTTTGGAGTAGCACGAACACCGGGGAGCTGTTTTTT.

This chain joins TRBV7-2 and TRBJ2-1, with a weak D call TRBD1 (5 bases). The CDR3 loop spans 16 amino acids. Trimming pared 2 bases from V and 1 base from J, leaving 12 bases between. CDR1 and CDR2 from the germline V gene are SGHTA and FQGNSA. Here the CDR3 DNA reads TGTGCCAGCAGCTTAATGGGGCAGGAATCCTACAATGAGCAGTTCTTC. The encoded protein is CASSLMGQESYNEQFF.

The V call is TRBV18, the J call TRBJ2-5; a possible D gene is TRBD2 (7 bases). CDR3 length equals 14 residues. Trimming pared 4 bases from V and 5 bases from J, leaving 14 bases between. Germline CDR1 and CDR2: KGHSH and LQKENI. This chain's CDR3 is CASSQRGARETQYF. DNA for the CDR3: TGTGCCAGCTCACAACGGGGGGCGCGGGAGACCCAGTACTTC.

This rearrangement joins TRBV7-2 to TRBJ1-3; 9 bases are a match to TRBD1. The V gene's germline CDR1 is SGHTA and CDR2 FQGNSA. V dropped 5 bases and J dropped 0; count of bases not matched to a gene: 2. This CDR3 spans 15 amino acids. The chain's CDR3 is CASSADRGSGNTIYF. In nucleotides, the CDR3 is TGTGCCAGCAGCGCGGACAGGGGCTCTGGAAACACCATATATTTT.

This clone turned up a few times. CDR3 DNA sequence: TGTGCCAGCAGGGGCGGCTGGGGGCGAGGTGAGGGCTACACCTTC. This sequence encodes CASRGGWGRGEGYTF. The genes are TRBV7-2 and TRBJ1-2, with D possibly being TRBD1 (6 bases). The CDR3 has 15 residues. Germline V CDR1 and CDR2: SGHTA, FQGNSA. V lost 6 bases and J 8 bases, leaving 22 bases between the germline ends.

This chain joins TRBV6-6 and TRBJ1-3, with D hard to call. Trimming removed 4 bases from V and 4 bases from J, with 5 bases in between. The CDR3 runs 12 residues. Per the germline V gene, CDR1 is MNHNY and CDR2 is SVGAGI (reference sequence). CDR3 coding DNA: TGTGCCAGCAGTTCCACAGGAAACACCATATATTTT. This translates into CASSSTGNTIYF.

This chain connects TRBV4-3 to TRBJ1-2, with a tentative D call TRBD1 (5 bases). CDR1 and CDR2 from the germline V gene are LGHNA and YSLEER. The ends were cut back, 3 bases at V and 4 bases at J, with 12 bases in the middle. The CDR3 spans 14 residues. CDR3 amino acids: CASSQGGGGYGYTF. CDR3 DNA sequence: TGCGCCAGCAGCCAGGGCGGGGGGGGCTATGGCTACACCTTC.

This clone occurred once. The J gene is TRBJ1-6, the V gene TRBV2; 10 nucleotides match TRBD1. The CDR3 sequence is 16 residues long. Germline loops: CDR1 SNHLY, CDR2 FYNNEI. Losses at the gene ends were 7 bases for V and 7 bases for J; bases not matched to a gene: 10. The CDR3 sequence is CASMLDRGQGNSPLHF. CDR3 bases: TGTGCCAGCATGCTAGACAGGGGGCAGGGAAATTCACCCCTCCACTTT.

The count of this clone is one. V is TRBV5-8 and J is TRBJ1-5, with 8 nucleotides matching TRBD1. Per the germline V gene, CDR1 is SGHTS and CDR2 is YDEGEE. J lost 4 bases, V lost 3 bases, and 15 bases had no gene match. The CDR3 extends over 18 amino acids. CDR3 sequence: CASSYSRIIRDRNQPQHF. CDR3 in DNA: TGTGCCAGCAGCTATTCGCGCATTATCCGGGACAGGAATCAGCCCCAGCATTTT.

The chain links TRBV10-3 to TRBJ2-3, with 8 bases lining up with TRBD2. The length of the CDR3 is 14 residues. The germline gives CDR1 ENHRY, CDR2 SYGVKD. V was clipped by 4 bases and J by 1 base; unmatched bases: 1. CDR3 sequence reads: CAISARGGTDTQYF. CDR3 DNA sequence: TGTGCCATCAGTGCGCGGGGGGGCACAGATACGCAGTATTTT.

This rearrangement joins TRBV7-8 to TRBJ2-2, with D uncertain. Deletions cut 2 bases from V and 2 bases from J, with 6 bases between. This CDR3 is built from 14 residues. Per the germline V gene, CDR1 is SGHVS and CDR2 is FQNEAQ. CDR3 coding DNA: TGTGCCAGCAGCTTAAGGAGTAACACCGGGGAGCTGTTTTTT. Translating gives CASSLRSNTGELFF.

The V and J genes are TRBV18 and TRBJ2-3, with 13 positions matching TRBD2. The CDR3 is 15 residues long. Per germline, CDR1 KGHSH and CDR2 LQKENI. The trim removed 5 bases at V and 4 bases at J, leaving 3 bases unmatched. The CDR3 coding sequence is TGTGCCAGCTCAACGACTAGCGGGAGGTCAGATACGCAGTATTTT. This codes for CASSTTSGRSDTQYF. Supplemented by reference TRBV18 and TRBJ2-3, the full variable domain reads NAGVMQNPRHLVRRRGQEARLRCSPMKGHSHVYWYRQLPEEGLKFMVYLQKENIIDESGMPKERFSAEFPKEGPSILRIQQVVRGDSAAYFCASSTTSGRSDTQYFGPGTRLTVL.